This passage covers 27 T cell receptor beta chains from one sample sequenced in a study of blood T cell repertoires in COVID-19. The table came from immunoSEQ multiplex PCR; TCRdb's copy has only in-frame clones and leaves some out. The sample consists of about 110,000 clones, roughly 88% of them appearing once. Sequencing used peripheral blood. The receptors derive from a woman between 50 and 59 years old with active or convalescent COVID-19.

The CDR3: CASRVGQTISNQPQHF. In nucleotides, the CDR3 is TGTGCCAGCAGGGTTGGACAGACCATTAGCAATCAGCCCCAGCATTTT. This chain connects TRBV28 to TRBJ1-5, with TRBD1 as a possible D gene (6 bases). Trimming stripped 6 bases from V and 0 bases from J, with 15 bases between. The germline V gene encodes CDR1 MDHEN and CDR2 SYDVKM. The CDR3 has 16 residues.

The V and J genes are TRBV4-3 and TRBJ2-1; 8 positions agree with TRBD1. With 4 bases clipped from V and 4 bases from J, the junction kept 6 bases outside the gene matches. Per the germline V gene, CDR1 is LGHNA and CDR2 is YSLEER. CDR3 length: 15 amino acids. This CDR3 is CASSLGTGVYNEQFF. DNA for the CDR3: TGCGCCAGCAGCCTTGGGACAGGAGTTTACAATGAGCAGTTCTTC.

This sequence joins TRBV7-9 and TRBJ2-1; the D gene is possibly TRBD2 (5 bases). From germline, CDR1 is SEHNR and CDR2 FQNEAQ (reference sequence). V dropped 5 bases and J dropped 7 bases, with 27 bases sitting between them. The CDR3 totals 18 residues. DNA of the CDR3: TGTGCCAGCAGCCCACGGACTTCGGCTAGTTGGATAAGGAATGAGCAGTTCTTC. Translation: CASSPRTSASWIRNEQFF.

The V and J genes are TRBV7-6 and TRBJ1-1; D unclear. The V gene's germline CDR1 is SGHVS and CDR2 FNYEAQ. The CDR3 extends over 14 amino acids. V dropped 2 bases and J dropped 5 bases, with 12 bases sitting between them. CDR3 region: CASSLRVEPTEAFF. The CDR3 region has the DNA TGTGCCAGCAGCTTACGTGTGGAGCCAACTGAAGCTTTCTTT.

This rearrangement joins TRBV7-2 to TRBJ2-5; 11 bases are a match to TRBD1. Germline loops: CDR1 SGHTA, CDR2 FQGNSA. The CDR3 is 18 residues long. Trimming took 1 base from V and 2 from J; bases not matched to a gene: 9. CDR3 amino acids: CASSLGTGGYYTQETQYF. CDR3 in DNA: TGTGCCAGCAGCTTAGGGACAGGGGGCTACTATACACAAGAGACCCAGTACTTC.

This sequence joins TRBV12-3 or TRBV12-4 and TRBJ1-2, with D possibly being TRBD1 (6 bases). The germline V and J ends were trimmed by 7 bases and 8 bases, with 14 bases remaining between them. The CDR3 spans 12 residues. CDR3 region: CASIGGVGGYTF. DNA of the CDR3: TGTGCCAGCATAGGGGGTGTGGGGGGCTACACCTTC.

A single count supports this clone. This chain links TRBV7-9 with TRBJ2-7; the D gene is possibly TRBD1 (6 bases). Trimming cost V 5 bases and J 3 bases, with 17 bases left between them. Germline assignment: CDR1 SEHNR and CDR2 FQNEAQ (reference sequence). The CDR3 is 15 residues long. The CDR3 is CASSLAGQHYYEQYF. The CDR3 nucleotides are TGTGCCAGCAGCCTGGCTGGACAGCATTACTACGAGCAGTACTTC. The entire variable domain, with the rest obtained from reference TRBV7-9 and TRBJ2-7, is as follows: DTGVSQNPRHKITKRGQNVTFRCDPISEHNRLYWYRQTLGQGPEFLTYFQNEAQLEKSRLLSDRFSAERPKGSFSTLEIQRTEQGDSAMYLCASSLAGQHYYEQYFGPGTRLTVT.

V gene TRBV28 combines with J gene TRBJ2-7; D is unresolved. The germline CDR1 and CDR2 sequences are MDHEN and SYDVKM. V was shortened by 4 bases and J by 7 bases, with 14 bases between the two germline ends. The CDR3 loop spans 13 amino acids. CDR3 protein: CASSSSPAREQYF. The CDR3 DNA reads TGTGCCAGCAGTTCCTCCCCCGCTCGGGAGCAGTACTTC.

The chain has TRBV11-2 and TRBJ2-1; weak D call: TRBD1 (6 bases). The germline V gene encodes CDR1 SGHAT and CDR2 FQNNGV. V was cut by 5 bases and J by 3 bases, with 11 bases left in between. The CDR3 spans 14 residues. CDR3 loop: CASSITGSYNEQFF. The DNA of the CDR3 is TGTGCCAGCAGCATTACAGGGAGCTACAATGAGCAGTTCTTC.

The J gene is TRBJ1-5, the V gene TRBV19, with D maybe TRBD1 (6 bases). Trimming pared 2 bases from V and 13 bases from J, leaving 12 bases between. This CDR3 spans 12 amino acids. Germline V lookup: CDR1 LNHDA, CDR2 SQIVND (reference sequence). The CDR3, as DNA: TGTGCCAGTAGTATACCTCAGGGGATTCAGCATTTT. Translation: CASSIPQGIQHF. The full variable domain, rest sourced from reference TRBV19 and TRBJ1-5, is DGGITQSPKYLFRKEGQNVTLSCEQNLNHDAMYWYRQDPGQGLRLIYYSQIVNDFQKGDIAEGYSVSREKKESFPLTVTSAQKNPTAFYLCASSIPQGIQHFGDGTRLSIL.

The V call is TRBV2, the J call TRBJ1-1, with TRBD1 as a possible D gene (5 bases). The germline gives CDR1 SNHLY, CDR2 FYNNEI. Trimming removed 6 bases at V and 1 base at J, with 12 bases between. The CDR3 loop spans 14 amino acids. CDR3 region: CASSATGWNTEAFF. CDR3 nucleotide sequence: TGTGCCAGCAGCGCCACAGGTTGGAACACTGAAGCTTTCTTT.

This chain joins TRBV7-9 and TRBJ2-1, with TRBD2 as a possible D gene (7 bases). Germline loops: CDR1 SEHNR, CDR2 FQNEAQ (reference sequence). V lost 0 bases, J lost 6 bases, and 15 bases lay in between. CDR3 length: 16 residues. In DNA form, the CDR3 reads TGTGCCAGCAGCTTAGCGCCGGGACGGGGGGCCAATGAGCAGTTCTTC. This gives the protein CASSLAPGRGANEQFF.

The chain is built from TRBV27 and TRBJ2-3; the match to TRBD2 covers 8 bases. This CDR3 is built from 15 residues. Per the germline V gene, CDR1 is MNHEY and CDR2 is SMNVEV (reference sequence). Germline trimming cut 5 bases from V and 3 bases from J; bases unmatched to any gene: 7. The CDR3 loop is CASSPRLARTDTQYF. The CDR3 DNA reads as TGTGCCAGCAGTCCGCGACTAGCGAGAACAGATACGCAGTATTTT.

The rearrangement links TRBV15 to TRBJ1-4; D perhaps matches TRBD1 (6 bases). This CDR3 contains 15 residues. The germline V gene encodes CDR1 LNHNV and CDR2 YYDKDF (reference sequence). Trimming removed 6 bases from V and 3 bases from J, with 14 bases in between. This CDR3 reads CATRFRQVPNEKLFF. For the CDR3, the DNA is TGTGCCACCAGATTCCGACAGGTCCCTAATGAAAAACTGTTTTTT.

CDR3 region: CASSSGRPYEQYF. CDR3 DNA sequence: TGTGCCAGCAGTTCAGGGAGGCCCTACGAGCAGTACTTC. The chain is built from TRBV12-3 or TRBV12-4 and TRBJ2-7; tentatively, D is TRBD2 (6 bases). The ends were cut back, 4 bases at V and 2 bases at J, with 9 bases in the middle. The CDR3 length is 13 residues.

The gene calls are TRBV6-5 and TRBJ1-5, with 7 bases fitting TRBD1. CDR3 length: 14 amino acids. The germline V gene has CDR1 MNHEY and CDR2 SVGAGI. V lost 5 bases to trimming and J lost 0 bases; unmatched junction nucleotides: 1. The DNA of the CDR3 is TGTGCCAGCAGTCGACAGGGTAGCAATCAGCCCCAGCATTTT. Translated: CASSRQGSNQPQHF.

The chain joins TRBV7-9 to TRBJ1-5; D gene unclear. V lost 3 bases, J lost 6 bases, and 6 bases lay in between. The length of the CDR3 is 12 residues. The germline gives CDR1 SEHNR, CDR2 FQNEAQ (reference sequence). The DNA of the CDR3 is TGTGCCAGCAGCTTCGGTGGTCAGCCCCAGCATTTT. Translation gives CASSFGGQPQHF.

The V gene is TRBV7-3, the J gene TRBJ2-1; 10 nucleotides agree with TRBD2. The CDR3 consists of 15 residues. The junction had 7 bases not matched to a gene; V was cut back by 5 bases and J by 6 bases. CDR1 is SGHTA and CDR2 is FQGTGA in the germline V gene. CDR3 sequence: CASSISGRSANEQFF. The CDR3 nucleotides are TGTGCCAGCAGCATTAGCGGGAGGAGTGCCAATGAGCAGTTCTTC.

The chain recombines TRBV30 with TRBJ2-7; D may be TRBD2 (6 bases). This CDR3 is built from 15 residues. V dropped 2 bases and J dropped 12 bases, with 26 bases sitting between them. CDR1 is GTSNPN and CDR2 is SVGIG in the germline V gene (reference sequence). CDR3 in amino acids: CAWSPPGYRRASRYF. CDR3 DNA sequence: TGTGCCTGGAGTCCGCCGGGTTACAGGAGGGCCAGTCGGTACTTC.

This chain uses TRBV5-8 with TRBJ2-3; D gene uncertain. This CDR3 is 15 amino acids long. V lost 0 bases to trimming and J lost 0 bases, with 8 bases between them. The V gene's germline CDR1 is SGHTS and CDR2 YDEGEE. DNA of the CDR3: TGTGCCAGCAGCTTGGCCACGACTAGCACAGATACGCAGTATTTT. This sequence encodes CASSLATTSTDTQYF.

This sequence joins TRBV7-9 and TRBJ2-6; D gene unclear. Germline CDR1 SEHNR, CDR2 FQNEAQ (reference sequence). Trimming removed 5 bases from V and 3 bases from J, with 8 bases in between. The CDR3 runs 14 residues. DNA for the CDR3: TGTGCCAGCAGCCCCGTGTATGGGGCCAACGTCCTGACTTTC. This gives the protein CASSPVYGANVLTF.

The V and J genes are TRBV9 and TRBJ2-3, with 13 positions matching TRBD2. Germline lookup yields CDR1 SGDLS and CDR2 YYNGEE. Losses at the gene ends were 5 bases for V and 0 bases for J; bases not matched to a gene: 3. The CDR3 length is 16 residues. The CDR3 nucleotides are TGTGCCAGCAGTGGGACTAGCGGGACAAGCACAGATACGCAGTATTTT. Translating it yields CASSGTSGTSTDTQYF.

The V and J genes are TRBV7-8 and TRBJ2-7; D might be TRBD2 (5 bases). Per germline, CDR1 SGHVS and CDR2 FQNEAQ. V was cut by 2 bases and J by 3 bases, with 11 bases left in between. This CDR3 contains 14 residues. Here the CDR3 DNA reads TGTGCCAGCAGCTTAAACGGCGGACTCTACGAGCAGTACTTC. This codes for CASSLNGGLYEQYF.

This clone was seen a handful of times. V usage is TRBV11-2 and J usage is TRBJ2-1; 13 bases are shared with TRBD2. The ends lost 2 bases at V and 9 bases at J; junction bases unmatched: 4. The CDR3 has 15 amino acids. The V gene's germline CDR1 is SGHAT and CDR2 FQNNGV. CDR3 amino acids: CASSLRGLAGIEQFF. The CDR3 nucleotides read TGTGCCAGCAGCTTAAGGGGACTAGCGGGAATTGAGCAGTTCTTC.

The chain combines TRBV19 with TRBJ2-1; 10 nucleotides line up with TRBD2. This CDR3 contains 17 residues. Per germline, CDR1 LNHDA and CDR2 SQIVND (reference sequence). V was clipped by 4 bases and J by 6 bases; unmatched bases: 12. Here the CDR3 reads CASSRPFLAGATNEQFF. The CDR3 coding sequence is TGTGCCAGTAGTAGGCCTTTTCTAGCGGGGGCAACCAATGAGCAGTTCTTC.

The chain carries TRBV5-1 and TRBJ2-1, with D perhaps matching TRBD2 (6 bases). Looked up from germline, CDR1 is SGHRS and CDR2 is YFSETQ. This CDR3 is 16 amino acids long. Trimming removed 0 bases at V and 7 bases at J, with 17 bases between. The CDR3 DNA follows: TGCGCCAGCAGCTTGGCCGTGGGGGGAGATAGGAATGAGCAGTTCTTC. It translates to CASSLAVGGDRNEQFF.

CDR3 nucleotide sequence: TGTGCCACCAGAGACAGTCGCCAAGAGACCCAGTACTTC. Translated: CATRDSRQETQYF. The V call is TRBV24-1, the J call TRBJ2-5; D perhaps matches TRBD1 (5 bases). The CDR3 runs 13 residues. Trimming removed 7 bases from V and 1 base from J, with 9 bases in between. Looked up from germline, CDR1 is KGHDR and CDR2 is SFDVKD.